One sample yielded the 8 T cell receptor beta chains listed below, sequenced in a study of T cell repertoires in cytomegalovirus infection. These TCRs' antigens remain unknown. TCRdb re-analysed the reads in MiXCR, keeping a single row per CDR3 protein. This table holds under 850,000 distinct CDR3 sequences, about 30% found once. This specimen consisted of cultured PBMCs, obtained from culture after CMV antigen stimulation. These receptors were collected from a human donor in good health (CMV status not recorded). Some clones in this sample may be carry-over from other donors' samples.

The sample holds a few counts of this clonotype. This sequence joins TRBV4-1 and TRBJ2-1; 14 bases agree with TRBD2. The CDR3 runs to 14 residues. The V gene end was trimmed by 3 bases and the J gene end by 15 bases; junction bases not matched to a gene: 7. Germline V gives CDR1 MGHRA, CDR2 YSYEKL. As DNA, the CDR3 is TGCGCCAGCAGCCACTTCGGACTAGCGGGGGGAGGGTTCTTC. The encoded protein is CASSHFGLAGGGFF.

The V and J genes are TRBV12-3 or TRBV12-4 and TRBJ2-5; D gene ambiguous. V shed 4 bases and J shed 4 bases, with 19 bases lying between them. The CDR3 extends over 16 amino acids. CDR3 sequence: CASSSRRAVWGETQYF. CDR3 nucleotides: TGTGCCAGCAGTTCCCGCCGCGCAGTCTGGGGAGAGACCCAGTACTTC.

The chain has TRBV6-6 and TRBJ2-5; D may be TRBD2 (6 bases). There are 13 residues in the CDR3. The germline gives CDR1 MNHNY, CDR2 SVGAGI (reference sequence). V gave up 4 bases and J gave up 5 bases, with 11 bases separating them. CDR3 sequence reads: CASSSDYLETQYF. The CDR3 nucleotides are TGTGCCAGCAGTTCGGACTACTTGGAGACCCAGTACTTC.

The sample holds a few counts of this clonotype. The gene calls are TRBV7-8 and TRBJ1-5; the D gene is possibly TRBD1 (5 bases). This CDR3 region has 15 residues. In germline, CDR1 is SGHVS, CDR2 FQNEAQ. Trimming cost V 5 bases and J 7 bases, with 18 bases left between them. The CDR3: CASSAGPSERQPQHF. As DNA, the CDR3 is TGTGCCAGCAGCGCGGGGCCCTCCGAAAGACAGCCCCAGCATTTT. Based on the CDR3 plus reference TRBV7-8 and TRBJ1-5, the full variable domain is GAGVSQSPRYKVAKRGQDVALRCDPISGHVSLFWYQQALGQGPEFLTYFQNEAQLDKSGLPSDRFFAERPEGSVSTLKIQRTQQEDSAVYLCASSAGPSERQPQHFGDGTRLSIL.

A few counts support this clonotype. V is TRBV11-2 and J is TRBJ1-1; D is undetermined. The V end was cut by 4 bases, the J end by 1 base, with 10 bases between. CDR1 is SGHAT, CDR2 FQNNGV, per germline. The CDR3 extends over 14 amino acids. Written as DNA, the CDR3 is TGTGCCAGCAGCTACCCGTGGCGGAACACTGAAGCTTTCTTT. It translates to CASSYPWRNTEAFF.

This chain joins TRBV27 and TRBJ2-1; TRBD2 agrees at 14 bases. The J segment lost 1 base and the V segment lost 3 bases, leaving 5 bases of the junction unmatched. The CDR3 runs 18 residues. Germline V gene lookup returns CDR1 MNHEY and CDR2 SMNVEV (reference sequence). CDR3 DNA: TGTGCCAGCAGTTTGACTAGCGGGGGGGCTTTGTCCTACAATGAGCAGTTCTTC. It is translated as CASSLTSGGALSYNEQFF.

The rearrangement uses TRBV4-1 and TRBJ2-3; no definite D call. The CDR3 contains 13 residues. V dropped 0 bases and J dropped 8 bases, with 9 bases sitting between them. Per germline, CDR1 MGHRA and CDR2 YSYEKL. CDR3 loop: CASSQESLGTQYF. The CDR3 DNA follows: TGCGCCAGCAGCCAAGAGTCCCTCGGTACGCAGTATTTT.

The chain recombines TRBV7-4 with TRBJ2-1; D not certain. This CDR3 contains 13 residues. Germline CDR1 is SGHVT and CDR2 is SQSDAQ. V gave up 6 bases and J gave up 6 bases, with 12 bases separating them. CDR3 DNA sequence: TGTGCCAGCAGTCCTACCGGGCCCAATGAGCAGTTCTTC. Encoded protein: CASSPTGPNEQFF.